This T cell receptor (beta chain) was profiled in a study of blood T cell repertoires in COVID-19. Study-level information: Donors in the United States, Italy and Spain gave samples during acute or convalescent COVID-19. Sources were T cells, B-cell-depleted T cells, or PBMCs; the material itself was cDNA or gDNA.

Source study methods: Amplified reference gene primers provided the basis for estimating nucleated cell counts. Repertoires were generated with immunoSEQ multiplex PCR, while TCRdb's copy carries only in-frame clones and drops some. The V and J calls and clone size are taken from that table; D and trimming were inferred from the DNA. This sample carries under 200,000 clones, about 85% of them seen once, and the ten largest clones take under 15%. This receptor was taken from a man in his 70s who had recovered from COVID-19. Sequencing used peripheral blood.

The DNA of the CDR3 is TGTGCCAGCAGCCAGGGACAGACCTTGAACACTGAAGCTTTCTTT. This translates into CASSQGQTLNTEAFF. This chain connects TRBV7-8 to TRBJ1-1, with 7 nucleotides matching TRBD1. The germline CDR1 and CDR2 sequences are SGHVS and FQNEAQ. There are 15 residues in the CDR3. V lost 5 bases to trimming and J lost 0 bases; unmatched junction nucleotides: 6.